This T cell receptor (beta chain) was sequenced in a study of blood T cell repertoires in COVID-19. Study context: Researchers got acute and convalescent COVID-19 samples from the United States, Italy and Spain. PBMCs, B-cell-depleted T cells, or T cells provided the cDNA or gDNA that made up the material.

In the original processing: Estimation of nucleated cell counts was performed using reference gene primer amplification. Clones were sequenced by immunoSEQ multiplex PCR, and TCRdb holds only the in-frame ones, with some missing. Clone size and the V and J calls come from that table; the DNA yielded D and trimming. This table has 65,000 to 70,000 clones, approximately 83% appearing once. CDR3 length: 16 amino acids. The germline CDR1 and CDR2 sequences are SGHRS and YFSETQ. Trimming took 3 bases from V and 0 from J, leaving 12 bases between them. This clonotype was obtained from a man older than 75 with acute or convalescent COVID-19. The genes are TRBV5-1 and TRBJ2-2; possible D gene TRBD1, 6 bases. Material for sequencing was peripheral blood. The DNA of the CDR3 is TGCGCCAGCAGCTCCGCAGGGGCCCCGAACACCGGGGAGCTGTTTTTT. Its translation is CASSSAGAPNTGELFF.